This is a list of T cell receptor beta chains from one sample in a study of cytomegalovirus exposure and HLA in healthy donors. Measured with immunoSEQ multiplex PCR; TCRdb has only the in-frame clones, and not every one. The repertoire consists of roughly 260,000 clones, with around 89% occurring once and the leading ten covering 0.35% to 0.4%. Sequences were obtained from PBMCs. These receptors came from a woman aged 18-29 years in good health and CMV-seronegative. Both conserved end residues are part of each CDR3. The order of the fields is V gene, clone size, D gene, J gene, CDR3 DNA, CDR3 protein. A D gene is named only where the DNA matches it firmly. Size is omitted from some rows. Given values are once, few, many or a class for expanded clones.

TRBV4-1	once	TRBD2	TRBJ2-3	TGCGCCAGCAGCCATAGCGGGGCGGGGGGGGATACGCAGTATTTT	CASSHSGAGGDTQYF
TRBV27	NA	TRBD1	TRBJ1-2	TGTGCCAGCAGTTTATCGCCACAGGGGAATAAGCTTGGCTACACCTTC	CASSLSPQGNKLGYTF
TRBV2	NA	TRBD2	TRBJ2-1	TGTGCCAGCAGTGGACTCGGGACTAGCGGATCCTACAATGAGCAGTTCTTC	CASSGLGTSGSYNEQFF
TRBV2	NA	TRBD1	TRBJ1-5	TGTGCCAGCTCCAGACAGGGAAGAAATCAGCCCCAGCATTTT	CASSRQGRNQPQHF
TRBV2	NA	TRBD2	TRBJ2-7	TGTGCCAGCAGTGATCTTCTAGCGGGGCCCCTTTCCGAGCAGTACTTC	CASSDLLAGPLSEQYF
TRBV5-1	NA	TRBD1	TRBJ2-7	TGCGCCAGCAGCTTGGCCACAGGGGCCTTAGACTACGAGCAGTACTTC	CASSLATGALDYEQYF
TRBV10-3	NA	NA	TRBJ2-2	TGTGCCCTACGCGGACAGAGGAACACCGGGGAGCTGTTTTTT	CALRGQRNTGELFF
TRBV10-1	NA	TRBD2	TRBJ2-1	TGCGCCAGCAGCAGCGGGGGGGCTTTTAGCTCCTACAATGAGCAGTTCTTC	CASSSGGAFSSYNEQFF
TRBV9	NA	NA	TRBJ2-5	TGTGCCAGCAGCACCCTAGAGGTAGCAGAGACCCAGTACTTC	CASSTLEVAETQYF
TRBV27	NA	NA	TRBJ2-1	TGTGCCAGCAGTTCGTGGGACTCCCCACCCAATGAGCAGTTCTTC	CASSSWDSPPNEQFF
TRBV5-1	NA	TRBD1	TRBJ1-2	TGCGCCAGCAGCTTGCGGACAGGGGGCGTCTTTACCTATGGCTACACCTTC	CASSLRTGGVFTYGYTF